Reported below is one TCR beta chain. The data stem from a study of blood T cell repertoires in COVID-19. Study information: Sample material is recorded as cDNA or gDNA derived from T cells, B-cell-depleted T cells, or PBMCs.

The germline V gene has CDR1 SEHNR and CDR2 FQNEAQ (reference sequence). CDR3 length: 13 amino acids. The V end was cut by 1 base, the J end by 7 bases, with 7 bases between. Per the original methods: Reference gene primer amplification in the assay estimated nucleated cell counts. Here immunoSEQ multiplex PCR was the method, and the copy in TCRdb shows in-frame clones only, minus some. That table is the source of V, J and clone size, and D and trimming were worked out from the DNA. This table holds 40,000 to 50,000 clones, 85% to 90% found once. This receptor was obtained from a human donor in a cohort sampled during active COVID-19. The sample comprised peripheral blood. The gene calls are TRBV7-9 and TRBJ1-4; D possibly corresponds to TRBD1 (6 bases). The CDR3 here is CASSLGRGEKLFF. The CDR3 nucleotides read TGTGCCAGCAGCTTAGGCAGGGGTGAAAAACTGTTTTTT.